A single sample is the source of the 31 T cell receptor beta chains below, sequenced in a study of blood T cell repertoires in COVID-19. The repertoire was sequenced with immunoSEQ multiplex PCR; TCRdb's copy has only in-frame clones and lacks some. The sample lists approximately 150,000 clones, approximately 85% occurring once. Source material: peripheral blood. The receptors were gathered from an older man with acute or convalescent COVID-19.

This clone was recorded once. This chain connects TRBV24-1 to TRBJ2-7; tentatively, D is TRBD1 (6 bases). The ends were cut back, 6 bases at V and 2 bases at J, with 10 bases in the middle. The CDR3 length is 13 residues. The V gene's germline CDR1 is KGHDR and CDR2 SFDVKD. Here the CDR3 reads CATSPRDTYEQYF. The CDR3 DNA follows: TGTGCCACCAGTCCCAGGGACACCTACGAGCAGTACTTC.

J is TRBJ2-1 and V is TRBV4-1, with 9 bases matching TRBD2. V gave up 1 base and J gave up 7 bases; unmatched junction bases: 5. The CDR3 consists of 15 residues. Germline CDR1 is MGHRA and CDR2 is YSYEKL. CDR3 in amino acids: CASSQVAGAWNEQFF. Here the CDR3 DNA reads TGCGCCAGCAGCCAAGTAGCGGGGGCCTGGAATGAGCAGTTCTTC.

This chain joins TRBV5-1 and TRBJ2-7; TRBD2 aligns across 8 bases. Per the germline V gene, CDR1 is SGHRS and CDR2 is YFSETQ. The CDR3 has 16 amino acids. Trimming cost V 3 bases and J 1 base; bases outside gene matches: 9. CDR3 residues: CASSYLSGGRSYEQYF. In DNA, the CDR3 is TGCGCCAGCAGCTACTTGAGCGGGGGAAGATCCTACGAGCAGTACTTC.

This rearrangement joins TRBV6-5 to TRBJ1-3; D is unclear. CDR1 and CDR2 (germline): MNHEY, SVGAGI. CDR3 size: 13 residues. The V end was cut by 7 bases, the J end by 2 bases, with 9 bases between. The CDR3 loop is CASNWSTGNTIYF. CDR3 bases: TGTGCCAGCAACTGGTCGACTGGAAACACCATATATTTT.

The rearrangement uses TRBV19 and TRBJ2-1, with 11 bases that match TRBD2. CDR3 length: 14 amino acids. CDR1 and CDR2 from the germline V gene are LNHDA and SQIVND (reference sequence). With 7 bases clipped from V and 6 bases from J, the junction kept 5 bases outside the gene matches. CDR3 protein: CASKLAGVGNEQFF. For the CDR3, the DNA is TGTGCCAGTAAACTAGCGGGAGTGGGCAATGAGCAGTTCTTC. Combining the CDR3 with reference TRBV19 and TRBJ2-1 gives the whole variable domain DGGITQSPKYLFRKEGQNVTLSCEQNLNHDAMYWYRQDPGQGLRLIYYSQIVNDFQKGDIAEGYSVSREKKESFPLTVTSAQKNPTAFYLCASKLAGVGNEQFFGPGTRLTVL.

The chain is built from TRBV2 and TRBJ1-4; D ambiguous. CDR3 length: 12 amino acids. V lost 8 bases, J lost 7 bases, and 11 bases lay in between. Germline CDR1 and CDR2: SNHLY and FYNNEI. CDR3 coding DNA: TGTGCCAGCGTGCCAGCAGGTGAAAAACTGTTTTTT. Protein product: CASVPAGEKLFF.

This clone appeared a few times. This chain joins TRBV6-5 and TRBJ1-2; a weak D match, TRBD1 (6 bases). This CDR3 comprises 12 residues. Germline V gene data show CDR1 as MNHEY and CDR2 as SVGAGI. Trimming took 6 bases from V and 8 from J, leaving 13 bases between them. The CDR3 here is CASRNRVGGYTF. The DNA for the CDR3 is TGTGCCAGCAGGAACAGGGTCGGAGGCTACACCTTC.

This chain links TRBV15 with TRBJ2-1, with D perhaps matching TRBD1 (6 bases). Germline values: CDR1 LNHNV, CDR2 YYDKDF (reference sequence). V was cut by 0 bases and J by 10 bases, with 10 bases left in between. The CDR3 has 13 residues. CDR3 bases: TGTGCCACCAGCAGAGATACAGGGTCCGAGCAGTTCTTC. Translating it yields CATSRDTGSEQFF.

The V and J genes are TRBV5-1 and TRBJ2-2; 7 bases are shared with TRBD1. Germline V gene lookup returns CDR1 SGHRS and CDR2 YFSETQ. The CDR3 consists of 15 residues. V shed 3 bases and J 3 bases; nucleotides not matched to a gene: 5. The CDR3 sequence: CASSSGTVYTGELFF. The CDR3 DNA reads TGCGCCAGCAGCTCGGGGACAGTTTACACCGGGGAGCTGTTTTTT.

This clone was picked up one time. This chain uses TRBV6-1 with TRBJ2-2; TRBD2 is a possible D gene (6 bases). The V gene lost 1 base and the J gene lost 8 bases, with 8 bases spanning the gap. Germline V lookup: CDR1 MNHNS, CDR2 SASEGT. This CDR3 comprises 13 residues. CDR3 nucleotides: TGTGCCAGCAGTGAAGGGAGGGCAGGGGAGCTGTTTTTT. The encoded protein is CASSEGRAGELFF.

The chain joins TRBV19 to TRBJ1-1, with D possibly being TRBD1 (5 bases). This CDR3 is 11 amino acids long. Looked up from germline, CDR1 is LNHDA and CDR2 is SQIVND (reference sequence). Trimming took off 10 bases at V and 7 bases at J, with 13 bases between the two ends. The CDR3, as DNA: TGTGCCACCGGACACTTAGTTGAAGCTTTCTTT. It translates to CATGHLVEAFF.

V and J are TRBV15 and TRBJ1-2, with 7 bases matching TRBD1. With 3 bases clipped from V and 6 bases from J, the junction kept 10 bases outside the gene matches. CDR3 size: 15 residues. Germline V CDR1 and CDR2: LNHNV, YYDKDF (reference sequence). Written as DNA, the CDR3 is TGTGCCACCAGCAGCCCCAGACAGGGTTTAGATGGCTACACCTTC. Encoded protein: CATSSPRQGLDGYTF. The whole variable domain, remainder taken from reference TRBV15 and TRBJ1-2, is DAMVIQNPRYQVTQFGKPVTLSCSQTLNHNVMYWYQQKSSQAPKLLFHYYDKDFNNEADTPDNFQSRRPNTSFCFLDIRSPGLGDTAMYLCATSSPRQGLDGYTFGSGTRLTVV.

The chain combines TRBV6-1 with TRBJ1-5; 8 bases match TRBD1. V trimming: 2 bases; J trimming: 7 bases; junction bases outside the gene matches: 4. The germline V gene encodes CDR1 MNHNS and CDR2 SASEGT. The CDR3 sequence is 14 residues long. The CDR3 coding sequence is TGTGCCAGCAGTGAAAAACAGGGGGAACAGCCCCAGCATTTT. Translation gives CASSEKQGEQPQHF.

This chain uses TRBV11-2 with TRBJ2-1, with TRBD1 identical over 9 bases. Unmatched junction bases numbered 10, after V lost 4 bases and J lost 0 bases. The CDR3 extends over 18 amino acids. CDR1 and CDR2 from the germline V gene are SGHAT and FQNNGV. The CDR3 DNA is TGTGCCAGCAGCTCCACAGGGGGCAATCCCCACTCCTACAATGAGCAGTTCTTC. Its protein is CASSSTGGNPHSYNEQFF.

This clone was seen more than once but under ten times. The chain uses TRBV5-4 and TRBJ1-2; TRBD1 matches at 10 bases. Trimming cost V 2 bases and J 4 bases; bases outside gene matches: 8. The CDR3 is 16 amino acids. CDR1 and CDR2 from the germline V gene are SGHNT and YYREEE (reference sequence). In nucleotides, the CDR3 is TGTGCCAGCAGCTTACCTCCGGGACAGGGGATCTATGGCTACACCTTC. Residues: CASSLPPGQGIYGYTF.

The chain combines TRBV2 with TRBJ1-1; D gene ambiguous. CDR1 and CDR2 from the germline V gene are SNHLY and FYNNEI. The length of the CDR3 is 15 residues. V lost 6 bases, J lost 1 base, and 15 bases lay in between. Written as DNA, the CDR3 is TGTGCCAGCAGCGCAAGAGGGATTCAGAACACTGAAGCTTTCTTT. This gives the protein CASSARGIQNTEAFF. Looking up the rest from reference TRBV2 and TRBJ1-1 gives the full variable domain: EPEVTQTPSHQVTQMGQEVILRCVPISNHLYFYWYRQILGQKVEFLVSFYNNEISEKSEIFDDQFSVERPDGSNFTLKIRSTKLEDSAMYFCASSARGIQNTEAFFGQGTRLTVV.

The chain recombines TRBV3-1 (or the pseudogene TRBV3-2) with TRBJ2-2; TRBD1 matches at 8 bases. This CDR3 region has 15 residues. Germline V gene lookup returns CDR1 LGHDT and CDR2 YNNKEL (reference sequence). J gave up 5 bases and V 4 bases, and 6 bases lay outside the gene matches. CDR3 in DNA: TGTGCCAGCAGCCGCACAGGGGGTCGGACCGGGGAGCTGTTTTTT. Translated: CASSRTGGRTGELFF.

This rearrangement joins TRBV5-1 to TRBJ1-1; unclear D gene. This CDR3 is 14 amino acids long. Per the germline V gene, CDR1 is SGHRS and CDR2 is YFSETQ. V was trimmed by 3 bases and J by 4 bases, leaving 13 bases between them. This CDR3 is CASSSSRGPTEAFF. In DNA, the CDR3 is TGCGCCAGCAGCTCCTCAAGAGGCCCCACTGAAGCTTTCTTT.

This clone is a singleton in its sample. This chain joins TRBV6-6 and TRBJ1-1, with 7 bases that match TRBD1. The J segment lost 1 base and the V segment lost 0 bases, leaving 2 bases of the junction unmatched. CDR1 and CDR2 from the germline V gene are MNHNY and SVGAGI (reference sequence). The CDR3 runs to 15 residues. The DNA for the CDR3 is TGTGCCAGCAGTTACTCGGGACAGTCGAACACTGAAGCTTTCTTT. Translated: CASSYSGQSNTEAFF.

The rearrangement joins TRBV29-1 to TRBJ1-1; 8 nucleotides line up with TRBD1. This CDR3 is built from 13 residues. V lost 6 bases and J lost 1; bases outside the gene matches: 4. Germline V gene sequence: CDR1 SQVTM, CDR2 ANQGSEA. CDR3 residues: CSVVGQGNTEAFF. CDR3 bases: TGCAGCGTCGTAGGACAGGGGAACACTGAAGCTTTCTTT.

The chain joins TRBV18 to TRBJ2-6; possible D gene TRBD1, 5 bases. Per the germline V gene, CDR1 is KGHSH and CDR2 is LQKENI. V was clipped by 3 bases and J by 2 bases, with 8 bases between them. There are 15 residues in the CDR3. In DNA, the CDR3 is TGTGCCAGCTCACCGACAGAAGCTGGGGCCAACGTCCTGACTTTC. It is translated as CASSPTEAGANVLTF. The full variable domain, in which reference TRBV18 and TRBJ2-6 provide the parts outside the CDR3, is NAGVMQNPRHLVRRRGQEARLRCSPMKGHSHVYWYRQLPEEGLKFMVYLQKENIIDESGMPKERFSAEFPKEGPSILRIQQVVRGDSAAYFCASSPTEAGANVLTFGAGSRLTVL.

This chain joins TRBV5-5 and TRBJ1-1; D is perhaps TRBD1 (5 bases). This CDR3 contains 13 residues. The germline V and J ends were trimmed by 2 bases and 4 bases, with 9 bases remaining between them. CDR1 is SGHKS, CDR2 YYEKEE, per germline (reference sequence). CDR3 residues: CASSLNRITEAFF. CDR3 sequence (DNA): TGTGCCAGCAGCTTAAACAGGATCACTGAAGCTTTCTTT.

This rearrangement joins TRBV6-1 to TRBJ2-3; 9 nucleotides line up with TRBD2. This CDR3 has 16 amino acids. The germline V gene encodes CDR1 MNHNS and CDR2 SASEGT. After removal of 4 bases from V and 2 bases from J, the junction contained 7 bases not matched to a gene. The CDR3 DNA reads TGTGCCAGCAGTGTCGCTAGCGGGGCTACCACAGATACGCAGTATTTT. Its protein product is CASSVASGATTDTQYF.

Here the CDR3 DNA reads TGCAGCGTTGAAGGGAGGCGTCAAGAGACCCAGTACTTC. This translates into CSVEGRRQETQYF. The J gene is TRBJ2-5, the V gene TRBV29-1, with TRBD2 as a possible D gene (5 bases). Germline assignment: CDR1 SQVTM and CDR2 ANQGSEA. V was clipped by 1 base and J by 2 bases, with 8 bases between them. The CDR3 extends over 13 amino acids.

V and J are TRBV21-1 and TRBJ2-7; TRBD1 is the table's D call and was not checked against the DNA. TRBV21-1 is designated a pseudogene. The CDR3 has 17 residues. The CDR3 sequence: CASSKEGQVRSSYEQYF. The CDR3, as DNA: TGTGCCAGCAGCAAAGAGGGACAGGTTAGGAGCTCCTACGAGCAGTACTTC.

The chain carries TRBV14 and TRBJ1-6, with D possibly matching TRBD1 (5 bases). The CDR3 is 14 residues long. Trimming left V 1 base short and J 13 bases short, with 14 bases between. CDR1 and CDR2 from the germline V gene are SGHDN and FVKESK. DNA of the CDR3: TGTGCCAGCAGCCAAGCAGGGTCCTTTCCTCCCCTCCACTTT. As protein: CASSQAGSFPPLHF.

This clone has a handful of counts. As DNA, the CDR3 is TGTGCCAGCACTACTCTACGGGGGAAACTGTTTTTT. This codes for CASTTLRGKLFF. V gene TRBV28 combines with J gene TRBJ1-4, with D possibly being TRBD1 (5 bases). This CDR3 has 12 amino acids. With 7 bases removed from V and 11 bases from J, the gap between germline ends came to 14 bases. Per germline, CDR1 MDHEN and CDR2 SYDVKM.

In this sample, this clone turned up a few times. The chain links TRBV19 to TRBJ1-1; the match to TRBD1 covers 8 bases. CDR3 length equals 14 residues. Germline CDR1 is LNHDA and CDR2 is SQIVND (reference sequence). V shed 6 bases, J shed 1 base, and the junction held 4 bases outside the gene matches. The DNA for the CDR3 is TGTGCCAGTAGCTCAGGGGGCCCGAACACTGAAGCTTTCTTT. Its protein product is CASSSGGPNTEAFF.

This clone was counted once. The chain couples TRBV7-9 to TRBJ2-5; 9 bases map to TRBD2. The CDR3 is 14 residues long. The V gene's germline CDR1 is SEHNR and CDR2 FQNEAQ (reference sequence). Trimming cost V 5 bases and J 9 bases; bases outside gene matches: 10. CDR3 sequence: CASSLSGGSAAQYF. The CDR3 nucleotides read TGTGCCAGCAGCCTTAGCGGGGGAAGCGCGGCCCAGTACTTC.

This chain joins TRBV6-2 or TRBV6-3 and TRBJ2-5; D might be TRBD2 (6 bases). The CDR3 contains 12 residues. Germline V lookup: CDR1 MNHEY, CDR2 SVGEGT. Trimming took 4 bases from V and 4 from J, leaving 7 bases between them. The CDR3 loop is CASSWRGETQYF. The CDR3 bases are TGTGCCAGCAGTTGGAGGGGAGAGACCCAGTACTTC.

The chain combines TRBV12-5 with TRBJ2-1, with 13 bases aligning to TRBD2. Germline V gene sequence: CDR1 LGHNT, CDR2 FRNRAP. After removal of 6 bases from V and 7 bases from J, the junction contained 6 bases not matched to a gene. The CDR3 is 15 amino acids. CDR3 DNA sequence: TGTGCTAGTGGACCAGGACTAGCGGGGGTAAATGAGCAGTTCTTC. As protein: CASGPGLAGVNEQFF.